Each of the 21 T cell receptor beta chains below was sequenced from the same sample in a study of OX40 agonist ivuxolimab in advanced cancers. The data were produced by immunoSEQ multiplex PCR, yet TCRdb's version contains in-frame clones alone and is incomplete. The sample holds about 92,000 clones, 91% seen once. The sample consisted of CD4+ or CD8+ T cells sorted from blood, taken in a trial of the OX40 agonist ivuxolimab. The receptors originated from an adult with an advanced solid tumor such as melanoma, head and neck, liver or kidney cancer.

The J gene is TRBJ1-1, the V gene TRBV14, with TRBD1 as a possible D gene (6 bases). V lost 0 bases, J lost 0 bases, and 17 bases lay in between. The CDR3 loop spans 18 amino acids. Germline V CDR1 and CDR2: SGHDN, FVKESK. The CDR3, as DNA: TGTGCCAGCAGCCAAGATAAGCAGGGGTCAGGTGTGAACACTGAAGCTTTCTTT. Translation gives CASSQDKQGSGVNTEAFF.

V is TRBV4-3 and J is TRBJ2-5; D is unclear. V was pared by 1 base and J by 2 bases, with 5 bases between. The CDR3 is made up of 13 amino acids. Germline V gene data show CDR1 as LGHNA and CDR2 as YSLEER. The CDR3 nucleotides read TGCGCCAGCAGCCAAGTTCTTCAAGAGACCCAGTACTTC. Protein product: CASSQVLQETQYF.

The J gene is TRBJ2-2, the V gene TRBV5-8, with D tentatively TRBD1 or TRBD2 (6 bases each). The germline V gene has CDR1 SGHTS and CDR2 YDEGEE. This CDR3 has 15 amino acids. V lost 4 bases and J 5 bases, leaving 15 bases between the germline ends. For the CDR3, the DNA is TGTGCCAGCAGCCTGGAGGGACATTATACCGGGGAGCTGTTTTTT. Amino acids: CASSLEGHYTGELFF.

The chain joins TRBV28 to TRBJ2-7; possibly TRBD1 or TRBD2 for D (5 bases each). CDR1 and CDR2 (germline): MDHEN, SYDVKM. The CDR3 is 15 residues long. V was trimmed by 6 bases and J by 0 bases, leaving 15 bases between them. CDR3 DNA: TGTGCCAGCAGGGCCCGGGGCTCGAGCTCCTACGAGCAGTACTTC. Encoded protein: CASRARGSSSYEQYF.

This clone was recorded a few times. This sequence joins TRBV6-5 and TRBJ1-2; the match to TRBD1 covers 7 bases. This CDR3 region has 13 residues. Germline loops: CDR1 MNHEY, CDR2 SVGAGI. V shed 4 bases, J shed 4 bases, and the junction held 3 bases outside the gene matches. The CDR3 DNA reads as TGTGCCAGCAGTTTCCCAGGGGGCTATGGCTACACCTTC. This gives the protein CASSFPGGYGYTF.

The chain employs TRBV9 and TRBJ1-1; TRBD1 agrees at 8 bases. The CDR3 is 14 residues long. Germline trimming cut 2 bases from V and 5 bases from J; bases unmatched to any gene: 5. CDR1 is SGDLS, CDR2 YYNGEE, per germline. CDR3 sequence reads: CASSVQGAGTEAFF. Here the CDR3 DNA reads TGTGCCAGCAGCGTTCAGGGGGCGGGAACTGAAGCTTTCTTT.

In nucleotides, the CDR3 is TGTGCCAGCGGTCCGGCGGGAGGCAACTACAATGAGCAGTTCTTC. This gives the protein CASGPAGGNYNEQFF. This chain connects TRBV28 to TRBJ2-1, with TRBD2 identical over 8 bases. V gave up 8 bases and J gave up 3 bases; unmatched junction bases: 9. The germline V gene has CDR1 MDHEN and CDR2 SYDVKM. This CDR3 has 15 residues. Full variable domain (missing parts from reference TRBV28 and TRBJ2-1): DVKVTQSSRYLVKRTGEKVFLECVQDMDHENMFWYRQDPGLGLRLIYFSYDVKMKEKGDIPEGYSVSREKKERFSLILESASTNQTSMYLCASGPAGGNYNEQFFGPGTRLTVL.

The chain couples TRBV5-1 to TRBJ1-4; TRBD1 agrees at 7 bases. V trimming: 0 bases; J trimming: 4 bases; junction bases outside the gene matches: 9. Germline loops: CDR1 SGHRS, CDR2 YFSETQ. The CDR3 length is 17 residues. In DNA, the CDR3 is TGCGCCAGCAGCTTGGCGCCGGGACAGTCTATTAATGAAAAACTGTTTTTT. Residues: CASSLAPGQSINEKLFF.

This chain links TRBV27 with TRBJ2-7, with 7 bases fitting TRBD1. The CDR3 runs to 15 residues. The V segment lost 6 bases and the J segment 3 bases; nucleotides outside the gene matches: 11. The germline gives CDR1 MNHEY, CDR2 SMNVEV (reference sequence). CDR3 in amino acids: CASSLEGQTLYEQYF. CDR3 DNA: TGTGCCAGCAGCCTAGAGGGACAGACCCTCTACGAGCAGTACTTC.

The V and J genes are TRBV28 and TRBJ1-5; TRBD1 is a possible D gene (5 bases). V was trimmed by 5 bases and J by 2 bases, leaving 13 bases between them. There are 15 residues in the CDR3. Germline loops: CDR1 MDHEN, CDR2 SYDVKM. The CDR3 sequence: CASSTRRGGNQPQHF. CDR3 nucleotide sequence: TGTGCCAGCAGTACCAGGCGGGGGGGCAATCAGCCCCAGCATTTT. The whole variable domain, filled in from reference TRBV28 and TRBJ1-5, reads DVKVTQSSRYLVKRTGEKVFLECVQDMDHENMFWYRQDPGLGLRLIYFSYDVKMKEKGDIPEGYSVSREKKERFSLILESASTNQTSMYLCASSTRRGGNQPQHFGDGTRLSIL.

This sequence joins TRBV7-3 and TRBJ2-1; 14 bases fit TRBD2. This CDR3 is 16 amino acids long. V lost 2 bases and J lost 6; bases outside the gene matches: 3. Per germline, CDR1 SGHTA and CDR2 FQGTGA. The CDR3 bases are TGTGCCAGCAGCTTATATGGGACTAGCGGGAGCAATGAGCAGTTCTTC. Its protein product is CASSLYGTSGSNEQFF.

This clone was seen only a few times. The CDR3 is CASFPGSDGELFF. The CDR3 DNA sequence: TGCGCCAGCTTTCCAGGGAGTGACGGGGAGCTGTTTTTT. J is TRBJ2-2 and V is TRBV5-1; perhaps D is TRBD1 or TRBD2 (5 bases each). This CDR3 has 13 amino acids. The V gene lost 7 bases and the J gene lost 7 bases, with 14 bases spanning the gap. Germline CDR1 SGHRS, CDR2 YFSETQ.

In nucleotides, the CDR3 is TGTGCCAGCAGAAGACGTGACCCCGCAACTAATGAAAAACTGTTTTTT. Translating gives CASRRRDPATNEKLFF. The chain is built from TRBV28 and TRBJ1-4, with D unresolved. CDR1 and CDR2 from the germline V gene are MDHEN and SYDVKM. CDR3 length: 16 residues. Trimming pared 6 bases from V and 0 bases from J, leaving 14 bases between.

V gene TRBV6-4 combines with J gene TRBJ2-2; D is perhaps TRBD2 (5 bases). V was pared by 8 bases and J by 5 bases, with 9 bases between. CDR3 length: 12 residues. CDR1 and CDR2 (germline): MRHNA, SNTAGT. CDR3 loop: CASGRGTGELFF. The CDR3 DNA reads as TGTGCCAGCGGTCGGGGAACCGGGGAGCTGTTTTTT.

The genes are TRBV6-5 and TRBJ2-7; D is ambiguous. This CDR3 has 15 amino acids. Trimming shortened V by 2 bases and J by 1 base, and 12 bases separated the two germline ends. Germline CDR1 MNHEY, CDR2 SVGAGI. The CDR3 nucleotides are TGTGCCAGCAGTTACAGGGCCCCATCTTCCTACGAGCAGTACTTC. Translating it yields CASSYRAPSSYEQYF.

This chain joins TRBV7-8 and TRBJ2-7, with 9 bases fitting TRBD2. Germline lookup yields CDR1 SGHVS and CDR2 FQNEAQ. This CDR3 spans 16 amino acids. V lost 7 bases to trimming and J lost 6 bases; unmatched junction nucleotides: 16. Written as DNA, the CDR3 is TGTGCCAGCACCGACCGGACTAGCGCCCAGTCGAGCGAGCAGTACTTC. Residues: CASTDRTSAQSSEQYF.

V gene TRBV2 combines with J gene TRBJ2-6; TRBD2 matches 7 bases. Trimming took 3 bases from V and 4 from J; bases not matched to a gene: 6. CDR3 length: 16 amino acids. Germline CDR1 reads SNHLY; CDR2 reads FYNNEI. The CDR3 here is CASSDGPGGGANVLTF. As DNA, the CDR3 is TGTGCCAGCAGTGACGGTCCGGGGGGAGGGGCCAACGTCCTGACTTTC.

The CDR3 spells CASRTSGRTYEQYF. CDR3 sequence (DNA): TGTGCCAGCAGAACTAGCGGGAGGACCTACGAGCAGTACTTC. The chain couples TRBV2 to TRBJ2-7; TRBD2 aligns across 12 bases. The germline CDR1 and CDR2 sequences are SNHLY and FYNNEI. Unmatched junction bases numbered 2, after V lost 6 bases and J lost 2 bases. The CDR3 covers 14 residues.

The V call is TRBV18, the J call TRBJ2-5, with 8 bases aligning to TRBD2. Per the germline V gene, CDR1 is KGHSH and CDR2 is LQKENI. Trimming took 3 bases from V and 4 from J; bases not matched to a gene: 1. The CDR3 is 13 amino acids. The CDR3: CASSPGTRETQYF. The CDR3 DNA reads TGTGCCAGCTCACCCGGGACTAGAGAGACCCAGTACTTC. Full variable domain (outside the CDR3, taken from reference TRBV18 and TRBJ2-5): NAGVMQNPRHLVRRRGQEARLRCSPMKGHSHVYWYRQLPEEGLKFMVYLQKENIIDESGMPKERFSAEFPKEGPSILRIQQVVRGDSAAYFCASSPGTRETQYFGPGTRLLVL.

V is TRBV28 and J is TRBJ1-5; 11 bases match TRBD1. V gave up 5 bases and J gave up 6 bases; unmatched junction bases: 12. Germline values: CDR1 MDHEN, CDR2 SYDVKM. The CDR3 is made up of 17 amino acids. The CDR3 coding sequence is TGTGCCAGCAGTGATGGACAGGGGGCGCGTTTGGGTCAGCCCCAGCATTTT. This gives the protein CASSDGQGARLGQPQHF.

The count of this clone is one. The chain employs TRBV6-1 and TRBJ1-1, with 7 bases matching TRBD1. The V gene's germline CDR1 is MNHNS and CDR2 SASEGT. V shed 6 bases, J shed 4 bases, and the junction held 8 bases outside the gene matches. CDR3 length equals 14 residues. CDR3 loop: CASSQDRVVTEAFF. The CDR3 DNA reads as TGTGCCAGCAGCCAAGACAGGGTTGTCACTGAAGCTTTCTTT.